This T cell receptor beta chain was identified in a study of T-cell reconstitution after alpha-beta-depleted transplantation in children (dated by TCRdb to about 2016). Context from the whole study: T-cell immune reconstitution after TCRalphabeta/CD19-depleted allogeneic hematopoietic cell transplantation in children was quantitatively tracked in the study by means of TCR repertoire profiling. Findings and caveats that apply to the study as a whole: The high TCRbeta diversity at day 60 in some patients was ascribed to recipient T cells and intrathymic progenitors that had survived conditioning. Apparently early alphabetaT-cell count recovery about two months after transplant reportedly relied on only several hundred rapidly expanded clones derived from non-depleted graft cells. Hyperexpanded clone frequencies declined over subsequent months; after one year, T-cell counts and TCRbeta diversity were mostly attributed to newly produced T cells.

From cysteine to phenylalanine, the CDR3 is 14 amino acids long. Only the CDR3 DNA is retained, 42 bases long and in frame from the first base. Via the germline V gene, CDR1 is SGHRS and CDR2 YFSETQ. V is pared back by 2 bases and J by 2 bases, with 9 bases lying between the germline termini. This clonotype appeared many times. There is no known antigen for this receptor. Per-base qualities were not stored, and no clone one base away is much larger. Libraries were prepared through PCR. The instrument given in TCRdb is Illumina HiSeq 2500. Molecular barcoding was employed in the preparation of TCR libraries, with unique molecular identifiers being used to normalize TCRbeta repertoire quantification. Through fastp at Q25 and MiXCR, TCRdb rebuilt clones from the public reads, retaining in-frame beta chains. Each CDR3 protein appears once, grouped with its most common genes and DNA. The sample table records 200,000 to 250,000 distinct CDR3 sequences; approximately 6.3% of these occur just once. The top ten clonotypes cover about 5.5% of the sample.

The meaning of the sample's treatment or condition label: allogeneic hematopoietic cell transplantation with graft depleted of TCRalphabeta T cells and CD19 B cells. TCRalphabeta/CD19-depleted allogeneic hematopoietic cell grafts were given to the transplant recipients, all of whom were children. This TCR came from a boy aged 2 to 10 with acute lymphoblastic leukemia, due to receive a stem cell transplant. The material was PBMCs, obtained before TCRalphabeta/CD19-depleted stem cell transplant. Recombination joined TRBV5-1 with TRBJ2-3; TRBD2 might be the D gene, on 5 matching bases. The CDR3 loop reads CASSFGENTDTQYF. The DNA reads as follows: TGCGCCAGCAGCTTCGGGGAAAACACAGATACGCAGTATTTT.